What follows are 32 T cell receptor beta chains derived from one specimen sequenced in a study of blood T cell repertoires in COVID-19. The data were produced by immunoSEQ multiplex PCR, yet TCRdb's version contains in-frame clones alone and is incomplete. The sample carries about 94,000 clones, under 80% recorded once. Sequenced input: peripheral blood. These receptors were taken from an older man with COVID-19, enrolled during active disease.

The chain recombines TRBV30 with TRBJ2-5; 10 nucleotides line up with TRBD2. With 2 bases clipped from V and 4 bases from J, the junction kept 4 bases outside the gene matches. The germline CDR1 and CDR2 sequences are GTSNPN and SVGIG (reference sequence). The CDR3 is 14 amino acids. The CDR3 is CAWSSGRVRETQYF. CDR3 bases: TGTGCCTGGAGTAGCGGGAGGGTTAGAGAGACCCAGTACTTC.

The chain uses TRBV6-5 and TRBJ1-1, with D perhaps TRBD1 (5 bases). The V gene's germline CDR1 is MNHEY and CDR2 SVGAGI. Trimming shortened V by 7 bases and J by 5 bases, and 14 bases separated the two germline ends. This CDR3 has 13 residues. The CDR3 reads CASTHTGFTEAFF. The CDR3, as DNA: TGTGCCAGCACACACACAGGTTTTACTGAAGCTTTCTTT.

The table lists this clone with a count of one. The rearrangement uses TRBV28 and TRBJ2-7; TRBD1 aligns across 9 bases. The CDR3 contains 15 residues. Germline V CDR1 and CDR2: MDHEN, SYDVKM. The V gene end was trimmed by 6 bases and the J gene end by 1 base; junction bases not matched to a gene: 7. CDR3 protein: CASREQGAASYEQYF. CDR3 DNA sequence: TGTGCCAGCAGAGAACAGGGGGCTGCGTCCTACGAGCAGTACTTC.

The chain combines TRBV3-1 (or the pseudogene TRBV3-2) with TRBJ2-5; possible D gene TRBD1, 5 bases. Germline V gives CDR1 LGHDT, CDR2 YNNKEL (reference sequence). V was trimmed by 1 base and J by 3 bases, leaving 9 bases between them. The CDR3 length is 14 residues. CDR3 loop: CASSQVVGEETQYF. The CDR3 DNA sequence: TGTGCCAGCAGCCAAGTGGTAGGGGAAGAGACCCAGTACTTC.

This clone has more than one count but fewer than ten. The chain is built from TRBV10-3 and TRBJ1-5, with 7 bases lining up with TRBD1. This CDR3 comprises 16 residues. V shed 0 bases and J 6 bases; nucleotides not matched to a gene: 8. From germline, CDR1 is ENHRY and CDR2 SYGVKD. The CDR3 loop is CAISESMQGDGQPQHF. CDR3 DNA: TGTGCCATCAGTGAGTCGATGCAGGGGGACGGTCAGCCCCAGCATTTT.

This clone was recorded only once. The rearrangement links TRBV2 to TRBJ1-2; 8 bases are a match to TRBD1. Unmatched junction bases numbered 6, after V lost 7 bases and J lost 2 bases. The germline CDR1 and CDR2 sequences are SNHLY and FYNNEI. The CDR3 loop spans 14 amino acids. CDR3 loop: CASNLDRGNYGYTF. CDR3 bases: TGTGCCAGCAACCTAGACAGGGGAAACTATGGCTACACCTTC.

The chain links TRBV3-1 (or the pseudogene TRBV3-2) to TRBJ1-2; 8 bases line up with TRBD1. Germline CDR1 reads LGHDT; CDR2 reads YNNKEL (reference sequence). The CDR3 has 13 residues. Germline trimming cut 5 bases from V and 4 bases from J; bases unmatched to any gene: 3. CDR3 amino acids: CASSGGQGYGYTF. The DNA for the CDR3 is TGTGCCAGCAGCGGCGGACAGGGCTATGGCTACACCTTC.

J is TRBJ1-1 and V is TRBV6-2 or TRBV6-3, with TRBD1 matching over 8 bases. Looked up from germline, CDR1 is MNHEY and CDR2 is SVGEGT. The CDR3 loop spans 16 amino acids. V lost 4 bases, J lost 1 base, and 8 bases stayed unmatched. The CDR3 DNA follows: TGTGCCAGCAGTTCTCACTCAGACAGGGGGAACACTGAAGCTTTCTTT. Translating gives CASSSHSDRGNTEAFF.

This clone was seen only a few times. The CDR3 nucleotides read TGTGCCAGCAGCTTAGAACAGGGGGCCGACGCTTTCTTT. Amino acid sequence: CASSLEQGADAFF. The chain uses TRBV7-9 and TRBJ1-1; TRBD1 matches 9 bases. CDR1 is SEHNR, CDR2 FQNEAQ, per germline (reference sequence). This CDR3 is built from 13 residues. The V and J ends lost 1 base and 11 bases, in that order; junction bases with no gene match: 5.

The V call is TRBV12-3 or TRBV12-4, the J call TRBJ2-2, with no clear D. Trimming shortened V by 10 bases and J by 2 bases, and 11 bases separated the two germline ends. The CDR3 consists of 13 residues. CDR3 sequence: CAIQYKNTGELFF. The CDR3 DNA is TGTGCCATCCAATACAAAAACACCGGGGAGCTGTTTTTT.

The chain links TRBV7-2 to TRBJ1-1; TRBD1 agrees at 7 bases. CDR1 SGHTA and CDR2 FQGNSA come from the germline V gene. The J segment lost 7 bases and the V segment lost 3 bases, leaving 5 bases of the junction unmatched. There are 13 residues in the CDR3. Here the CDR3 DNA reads TGTGCCAGCAGCTTTAGCTGGACAGGTGAAGCTTTCTTT. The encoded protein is CASSFSWTGEAFF.

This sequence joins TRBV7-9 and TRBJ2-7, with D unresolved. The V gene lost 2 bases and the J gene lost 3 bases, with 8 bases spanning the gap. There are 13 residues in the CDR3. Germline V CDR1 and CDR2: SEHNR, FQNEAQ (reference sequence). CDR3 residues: CASSLIGGYEQYF. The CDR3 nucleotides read TGTGCCAGCAGCTTAATAGGCGGCTACGAGCAGTACTTC. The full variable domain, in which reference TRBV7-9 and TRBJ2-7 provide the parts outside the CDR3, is DTGVSQNPRHKITKRGQNVTFRCDPISEHNRLYWYRQTLGQGPEFLTYFQNEAQLEKSRLLSDRFSAERPKGSFSTLEIQRTEQGDSAMYLCASSLIGGYEQYFGPGTRLTVT.

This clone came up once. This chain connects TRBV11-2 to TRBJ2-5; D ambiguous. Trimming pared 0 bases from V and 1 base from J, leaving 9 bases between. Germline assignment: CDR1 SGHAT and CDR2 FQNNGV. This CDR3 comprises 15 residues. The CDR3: CASSLDSIGQETQYF. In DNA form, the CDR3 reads TGTGCCAGCAGCTTAGATTCGATCGGCCAAGAGACCCAGTACTTC.

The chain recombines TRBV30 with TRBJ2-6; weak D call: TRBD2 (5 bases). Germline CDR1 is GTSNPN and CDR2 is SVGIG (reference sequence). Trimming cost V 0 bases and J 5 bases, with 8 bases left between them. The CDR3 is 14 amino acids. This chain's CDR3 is CAWSVRGWANVLTF. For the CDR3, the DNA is TGTGCCTGGAGTGTAAGAGGGTGGGCCAACGTCCTGACTTTC.

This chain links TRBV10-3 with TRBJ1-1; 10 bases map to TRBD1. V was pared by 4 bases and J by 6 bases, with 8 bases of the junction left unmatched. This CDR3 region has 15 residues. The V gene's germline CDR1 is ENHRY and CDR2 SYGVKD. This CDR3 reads CAISGTGGDFPEAFF. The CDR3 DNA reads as TGTGCCATCAGTGGGACAGGGGGAGATTTCCCTGAAGCTTTCTTT.

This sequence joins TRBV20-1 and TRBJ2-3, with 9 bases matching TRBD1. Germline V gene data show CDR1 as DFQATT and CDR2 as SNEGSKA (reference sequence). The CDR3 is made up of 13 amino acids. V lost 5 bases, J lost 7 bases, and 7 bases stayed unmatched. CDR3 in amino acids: CSACDRGMNTQYF. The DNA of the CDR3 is TGCAGTGCTTGTGACAGGGGGATGAATACGCAGTATTTT.

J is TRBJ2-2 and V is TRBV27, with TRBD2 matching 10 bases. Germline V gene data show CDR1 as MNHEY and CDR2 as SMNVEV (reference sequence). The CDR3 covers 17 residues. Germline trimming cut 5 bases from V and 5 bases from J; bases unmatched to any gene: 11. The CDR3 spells CASSILAGVGRTGELFF. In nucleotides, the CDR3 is TGTGCCAGCAGTATCCTAGCGGGAGTGGGTAGGACCGGGGAGCTGTTTTTT.

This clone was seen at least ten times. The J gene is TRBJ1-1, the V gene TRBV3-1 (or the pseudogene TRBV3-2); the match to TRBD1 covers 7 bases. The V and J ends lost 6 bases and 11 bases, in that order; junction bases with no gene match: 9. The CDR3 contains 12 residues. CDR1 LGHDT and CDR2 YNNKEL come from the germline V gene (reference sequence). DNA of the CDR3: TGTGCCAGCAGTGATACCGGGACAGTGGCTTTCTTT. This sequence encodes CASSDTGTVAFF.

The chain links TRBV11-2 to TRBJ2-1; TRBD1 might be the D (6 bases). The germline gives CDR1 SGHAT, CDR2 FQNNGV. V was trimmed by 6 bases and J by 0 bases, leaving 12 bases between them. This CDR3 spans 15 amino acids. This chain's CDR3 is CASRALDSSYNEQFF. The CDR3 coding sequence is TGTGCCAGCAGAGCCCTGGACAGCTCCTACAATGAGCAGTTCTTC.

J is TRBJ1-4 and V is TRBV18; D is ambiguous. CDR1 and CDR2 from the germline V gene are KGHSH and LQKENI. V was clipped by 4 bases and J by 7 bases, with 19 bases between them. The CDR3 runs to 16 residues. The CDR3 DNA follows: TGTGCCAGCTCACTCAACCCGGCCGGAACGGGTGAAAAACTGTTTTTT. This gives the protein CASSLNPAGTGEKLFF.

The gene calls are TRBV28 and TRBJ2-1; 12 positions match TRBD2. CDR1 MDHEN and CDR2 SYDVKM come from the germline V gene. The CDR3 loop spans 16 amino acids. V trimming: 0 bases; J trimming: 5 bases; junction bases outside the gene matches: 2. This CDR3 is CASSLWTSGRHNEQFF. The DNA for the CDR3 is TGTGCCAGCAGTTTATGGACTAGCGGGAGACACAATGAGCAGTTCTTC.

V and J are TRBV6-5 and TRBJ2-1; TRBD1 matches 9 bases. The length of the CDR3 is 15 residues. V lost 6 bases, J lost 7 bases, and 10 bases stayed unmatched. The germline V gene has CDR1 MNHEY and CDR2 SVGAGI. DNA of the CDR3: TGTGCCAGCAGACCACGCCGGGACAGGGTGAATGAGCAGTTCTTC. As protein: CASRPRRDRVNEQFF.

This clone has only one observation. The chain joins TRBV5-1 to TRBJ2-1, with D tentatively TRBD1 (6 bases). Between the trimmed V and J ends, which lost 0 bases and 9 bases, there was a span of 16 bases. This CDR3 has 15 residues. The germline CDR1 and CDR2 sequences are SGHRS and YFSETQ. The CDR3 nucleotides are TGCGCCAGCAGCTTGGAAGGGGGAAGGTGGGGTGAGCAGTTCTTC. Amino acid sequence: CASSLEGGRWGEQFF.

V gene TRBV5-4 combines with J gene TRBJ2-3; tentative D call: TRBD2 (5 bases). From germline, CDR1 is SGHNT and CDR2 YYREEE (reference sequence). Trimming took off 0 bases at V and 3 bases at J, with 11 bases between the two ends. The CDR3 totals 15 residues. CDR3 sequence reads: CASSLEASSTDTQYF. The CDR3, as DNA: TGTGCCAGCAGCTTGGAGGCTAGCTCGACAGATACGCAGTATTTT.

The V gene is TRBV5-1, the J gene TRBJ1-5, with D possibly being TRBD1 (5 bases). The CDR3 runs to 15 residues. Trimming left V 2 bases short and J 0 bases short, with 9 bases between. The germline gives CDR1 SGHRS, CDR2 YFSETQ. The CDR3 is CASSLRGSSNQPQHF. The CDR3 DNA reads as TGCGCCAGCAGCTTAAGGGGTAGTAGCAATCAGCCCCAGCATTTT.

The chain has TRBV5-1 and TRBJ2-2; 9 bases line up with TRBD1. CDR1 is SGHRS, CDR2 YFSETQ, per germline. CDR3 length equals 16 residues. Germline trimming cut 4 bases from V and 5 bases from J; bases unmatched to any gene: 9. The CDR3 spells CASSTTGTGITGELFF. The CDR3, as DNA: TGCGCCAGCAGCACTACCGGGACAGGGATAACCGGGGAGCTGTTTTTT.

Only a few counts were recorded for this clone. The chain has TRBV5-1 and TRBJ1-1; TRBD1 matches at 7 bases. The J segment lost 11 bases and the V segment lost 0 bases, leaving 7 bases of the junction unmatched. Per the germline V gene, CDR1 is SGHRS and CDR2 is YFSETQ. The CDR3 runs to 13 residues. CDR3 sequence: CASSLAGGQPAFF. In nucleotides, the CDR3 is TGCGCCAGCAGCTTGGCCGGGGGACAGCCGGCTTTCTTT.

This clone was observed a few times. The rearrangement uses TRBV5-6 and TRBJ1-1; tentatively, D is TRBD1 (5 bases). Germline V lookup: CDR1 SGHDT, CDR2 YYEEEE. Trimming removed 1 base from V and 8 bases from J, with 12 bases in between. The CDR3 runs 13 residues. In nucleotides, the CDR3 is TGTGCCAGCAGCTTGCCGAAACGACAGGAAGCTTTCTTT. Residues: CASSLPKRQEAFF.

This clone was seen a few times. The CDR3 DNA follows: TGTGCCATCAGTGAGAGGCTTGGAGCATGGCAGTATTTT. Its protein product is CAISERLGAWQYF. The chain recombines TRBV10-3 with TRBJ2-3; D gene ambiguous. V was pared by 2 bases and J by 11 bases, with 14 bases between. The germline gives CDR1 ENHRY, CDR2 SYGVKD. The CDR3 runs to 13 residues.

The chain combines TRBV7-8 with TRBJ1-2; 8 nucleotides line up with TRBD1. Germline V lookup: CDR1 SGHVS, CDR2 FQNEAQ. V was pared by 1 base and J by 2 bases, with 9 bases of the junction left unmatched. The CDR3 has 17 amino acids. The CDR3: CASSLGAGGLKNYGYTF. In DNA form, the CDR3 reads TGTGCCAGCAGCTTAGGAGCAGGGGGCTTAAAGAACTATGGCTACACCTTC.

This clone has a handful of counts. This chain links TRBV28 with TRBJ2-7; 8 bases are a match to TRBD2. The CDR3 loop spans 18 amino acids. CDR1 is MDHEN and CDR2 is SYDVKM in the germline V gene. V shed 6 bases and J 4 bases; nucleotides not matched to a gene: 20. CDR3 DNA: TGTGCCAGCAGGGAGGCGGGGGGTTGGACATTGTTAACTTACGAGCAGTACTTC. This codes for CASREAGGWTLLTYEQYF.

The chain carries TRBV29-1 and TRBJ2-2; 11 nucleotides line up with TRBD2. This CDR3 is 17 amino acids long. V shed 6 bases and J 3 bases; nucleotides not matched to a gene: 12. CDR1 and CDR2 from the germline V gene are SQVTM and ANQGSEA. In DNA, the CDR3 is TGCAGCGTGAGTCTAGCGGGAGGAGGTTATTACACCGGGGAGCTGTTTTTT. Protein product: CSVSLAGGGYYTGELFF.